The entry below gives a single TCR beta chain sequence along with its context. Its antigen is as yet unknown. The second PCR ran about 6 to 11 cycles with a sample-barcoded 5' primer and J-beta primers. Template switching added a 12-random-nucleotide identifier to every cDNA molecule. TCRdb independently ran MiXCR on the 5' RACE reads; one entry per CDR3 protein. The table records about 1.5 million distinct CDR3 sequences, about 43% of them present only once. Caucasian, healthy and from Russia, the donors were aged between 6 and 90. There were at least 5.5 micrograms of total RNA extracted from every sample. This record belongs to a study of blood T cells in healthy people across ages. Overall study results and limits: When one million T cells were used, diversity estimates were thought to be underestimates.

The CDR3 is 15 residues long. V lost 4 bases to trimming and J lost 10 bases; unmatched junction nucleotides: 10. In germline, CDR1 is SGHTA, CDR2 FQGNSA. The receptor's source is a young woman in good health. Sequencing was performed on blood. This rearrangement joins TRBV7-2 to TRBJ2-1; 10 bases map to TRBD2. The CDR3 coding sequence is TGTGCCAGCAGCTACCGTAGCGGGGGGCGGGGGGAGCAGTTCTTC. It yields the protein CASSYRSGGRGEQFF.